This note documents a single T cell receptor (beta chain) sequence. Study processing details: Researchers report that nucleated cell counts were estimated from reference gene primer amplification. TCRdb's table, derived via immunoSEQ multiplex PCR, lists solely in-frame clones and lacks some. V, J and clone size reflect that table, while D and trimming were determined from the DNA. The sample records about 200,000 clones, around 90% being singletons. The data derive from a study of blood T cell repertoires in COVID-19. Study-wide context: Some COVID-19 samples were acute and others convalescent; all came from the United States, Italy and Spain. The cDNA or gDNA used as material had been derived from T cells, B-cell-depleted T cells, or PBMCs.

This CDR3 contains 18 residues. Germline CDR1 KGHDR, CDR2 SFDVKD. The V and J ends lost 2 bases and 2 bases, in that order; junction bases with no gene match: 9. The specimen was peripheral blood. The origin of this receptor is a man aged 45 to 65 with acute or convalescent COVID-19. The V call is TRBV24-1, the J call TRBJ2-3; 10 bases fit TRBD2. CDR3 sequence: CATSDSGTSDLLTDTQYF. The CDR3 nucleotides read TGTGCCACCAGTGATTCCGGGACTAGCGACTTACTCACAGATACGCAGTATTTT.